Following are 5 T cell receptor beta chains from one sample sequenced in a study of T cells in Graves' hyperthyroidism and ophthalmopathy. RNA transcripts were the template for amplifying TCR beta CDR3 regions. TCR CDR3 regions were first amplified by RT-PCR with HTBI primers. TCRdb independently ran MiXCR on the multiplex PCR reads; one entry per CDR3 protein. The profile covers under 550,000 distinct CDR3 sequences, with just under 20% appearing a single time and roughly 44% taken by the ten largest. The specimen sequenced was blood. These receptors were taken from a man in his forties or fifties with Graves' ophthalmopathy.

The chain has TRBV5-1 and TRBJ1-1; TRBD1 agrees at 7 bases. This CDR3 region has 16 residues. V shed 0 bases and J 5 bases; nucleotides not matched to a gene: 10. From germline, CDR1 is SGHRS and CDR2 YFSETQ. The CDR3 DNA reads as TGCGCCAGCAGCTTGGATATTAGGCCAGGGGGGACTGAAGCTTTCTTT. Residues: CASSLDIRPGGTEAFF.

This clonotype was recorded many times. This rearrangement joins TRBV3-1 to TRBJ1-5; 7 nucleotides line up with TRBD1. The germline CDR1 and CDR2 sequences are LGHDT and YNNKEL (reference sequence). The CDR3 spans 14 residues. J was trimmed by 5 bases and V by 4 bases; bases with no gene match: 5. CDR3 protein: CASSRGTAHQPQHF. In DNA, the CDR3 is TGTGCCAGCAGCCGAGGGACAGCACATCAGCCCCAGCATTTT. Combining the CDR3 with reference TRBV3-1 and TRBJ1-5 gives the whole variable domain DTAVSQTPKYLVTQMGNDKSIKCEQNLGHDTMYWYKQDSKKFLKIMFSYNNKELIINETVPNRFSPKSPDKAHLNLHINSLELGDSAVYFCASSRGTAHQPQHFGDGTRLSIL.

CDR3 DNA sequence: TGTGCCTGTCTACAGGAAGTTTACGAGCAGTACTTC. It is translated as CACLQEVYEQYF. The V call is TRBV30, the J call TRBJ2-7; D possibly corresponds to TRBD1 (5 bases). The CDR3 loop spans 12 amino acids. Germline V gives CDR1 GTSNPN, CDR2 SVGIG (reference sequence). The V gene lost 6 bases and the J gene lost 4 bases, with 13 bases spanning the gap.

This clonotype was found many times. This chain links TRBV30 with TRBJ2-7; 10 bases line up with TRBD1. J gave up 6 bases and V 1 base, and 9 bases lay outside the gene matches. The germline gives CDR1 GTSNPN, CDR2 SVGIG (reference sequence). The length of the CDR3 is 15 residues. The CDR3 is CAWSEKGQGNREQYF. The CDR3 DNA is TGTGCCTGGAGTGAAAAGGGACAGGGGAACCGCGAGCAGTACTTC.

The chain uses TRBV3-1 and TRBJ2-5; 9 nucleotides match TRBD2. Germline V gene data show CDR1 as LGHDT and CDR2 as YNNKEL (reference sequence). This CDR3 has 18 amino acids. Trimming at V came to 0 bases and at J to 4 bases, leaving 12 bases not matched to a gene. The CDR3: CASSQEWMASGERETQYF. The CDR3 DNA is TGTGCCAGCAGCCAAGAGTGGATGGCTAGCGGGGAACGAGAGACCCAGTACTTC.